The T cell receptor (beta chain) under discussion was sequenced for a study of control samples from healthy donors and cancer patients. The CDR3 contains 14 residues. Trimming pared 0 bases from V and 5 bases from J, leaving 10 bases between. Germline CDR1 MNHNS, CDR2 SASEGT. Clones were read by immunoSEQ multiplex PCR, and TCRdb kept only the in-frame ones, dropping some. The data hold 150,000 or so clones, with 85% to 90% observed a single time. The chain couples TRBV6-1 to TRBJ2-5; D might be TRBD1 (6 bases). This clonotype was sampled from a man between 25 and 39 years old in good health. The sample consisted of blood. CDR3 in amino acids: CASSEAGQGETQYF. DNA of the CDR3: TGTGCCAGCAGTGAAGCGGGGCAGGGGGAGACCCAGTACTTC.